These 31 T cell receptor beta chains came from one sample sequenced in a study of T cell responses to AZD1222 COVID-19 vaccine. TCRdb keeps only in-frame clones here, not all; method: immunoSEQ multiplex PCR. The sample carries about 170,000 clones, 75% to 90% recorded once. The material was peripheral blood, obtained on day 0 of AZD1222 vaccination. Receptors originate from an adult in good health.

The gene calls are TRBV7-3 and TRBJ2-3; tentatively, D is TRBD1 or TRBD2 (5 bases each). The CDR3 contains 14 residues. V was trimmed by 2 bases and J by 2 bases, leaving 8 bases between them. Germline-derived CDR1 and CDR2 are SGHTA and FQGTGA. CDR3 coding DNA: TGTGCCAGCAGCTTATCTGGGACCACAGATACGCAGTATTTT. It translates to CASSLSGTTDTQYF.

The chain is built from TRBV20-1 and TRBJ2-3; possibly TRBD1 for D (5 bases). CDR1 is DFQATT, CDR2 SNEGSKA, per germline (reference sequence). The CDR3 runs to 16 residues. The V gene lost 3 bases and the J gene lost 0 bases, with 16 bases spanning the gap. The CDR3 spells CSASDDREESTDTQYF. The CDR3, as DNA: TGCAGTGCTAGTGACGACAGAGAAGAGAGCACAGATACGCAGTATTTT.

The rearrangement joins TRBV2 to TRBJ1-5, with TRBD1 matching over 7 bases. The trim removed 6 bases at V and 6 bases at J, leaving 2 bases unmatched. The germline gives CDR1 SNHLY, CDR2 FYNNEI. The CDR3 length is 12 residues. The CDR3 is CASRNRGQPQHF. CDR3 coding DNA: TGTGCCAGCAGAAACAGGGGTCAGCCCCAGCATTTT.

This chain joins TRBV27 and TRBJ1-2; 8 positions agree with TRBD1. With V trimmed by 5 bases and J by 6 bases, 2 bases remained unmatched. The CDR3 has 12 residues. Germline V lookup: CDR1 MNHEY, CDR2 SMNVEV (reference sequence). DNA for the CDR3: TGTGCCAGCAGTCCGACAGGGGATGGCTACACCTTC. Translated: CASSPTGDGYTF.

This chain connects TRBV19 to TRBJ1-5, with a possible D match to TRBD1 (6 bases). Germline assignment: CDR1 LNHDA and CDR2 SQIVND (reference sequence). Trimming shortened V by 3 bases and J by 2 bases, and 11 bases separated the two germline ends. The CDR3 is 15 amino acids. As DNA, the CDR3 is TGTGCCAGTAGTATCGGGGGGGCTGGCAATCAGCCCCAGCATTTT. This translates into CASSIGGAGNQPQHF.

The V gene is TRBV7-2, the J gene TRBJ1-6; D unresolved. The CDR3 length is 14 residues. CDR1 SGHTA and CDR2 FQGNSA come from the germline V gene. Trimming cost V 3 bases and J 10 bases, with 13 bases left between them. The CDR3 DNA reads TGTGCCAGCAGCTTCGAGCCTTATAGCTCACCCCTCCACTTT. It codes for CASSFEPYSSPLHF.

The chain is built from TRBV10-3 and TRBJ2-2; D might be TRBD2 (6 bases). This CDR3 is built from 15 residues. V lost 4 bases, J lost 2 bases, and 11 bases lay in between. Germline V lookup: CDR1 ENHRY, CDR2 SYGVKD. The CDR3 reads CAISGKAGNTGELFF. CDR3 DNA sequence: TGTGCCATCAGTGGGAAAGCGGGCAACACCGGGGAGCTGTTTTTT.

This clone was found a few times. V usage is TRBV11-2 and J usage is TRBJ2-3; 9 bases align to TRBD2. The CDR3 totals 17 residues. Trimming at V came to 3 bases and at J to 8 bases, leaving 15 bases not matched to a gene. Germline assignment: CDR1 SGHAT and CDR2 FQNNGV. CDR3 region: CASSFSPLAGGIATQYF. CDR3 DNA: TGTGCCAGCAGCTTCTCCCCCCTGGCGGGGGGGATAGCTACGCAGTATTTT.

This chain connects TRBV11-3 to TRBJ1-1; 8 nucleotides agree with TRBD1. Germline trimming cut 6 bases from V and 4 bases from J; bases unmatched to any gene: 10. This CDR3 spans 15 amino acids. Germline V gene data show CDR1 as SGHNT and CDR2 as YENEEA. CDR3 bases: TGTGCCAGCAGTTGGACAGGGAGGGCTCCCACTGAAGCTTTCTTT. Its protein is CASSWTGRAPTEAFF.

J is TRBJ2-6 and V is TRBV28; TRBD1 is a possible D gene (5 bases). V was pared by 6 bases and J by 2 bases, with 11 bases between. The germline gives CDR1 MDHEN, CDR2 SYDVKM. This CDR3 has 15 amino acids. The CDR3 DNA reads as TGTGCCAGCAGAAATCAGGGTGCTGGGGCCAACGTCCTGACTTTC. Its protein product is CASRNQGAGANVLTF.

This clone was detected once. The chain employs TRBV5-5 and TRBJ1-1, with TRBD1 matching 7 bases. The CDR3 runs to 14 residues. With V trimmed by 6 bases and J by 3 bases, 8 bases remained unmatched. Germline V gene data show CDR1 as SGHKS and CDR2 as YYEKEE (reference sequence). The CDR3 DNA reads as TGTGCCAGCACCCGGATCGGGACAGACACTGAAGCTTTCTTT. This gives the protein CASTRIGTDTEAFF.

The chain has TRBV5-1 and TRBJ1-4; 8 bases map to TRBD1. Losses at the gene ends were 0 bases for V and 11 bases for J; bases not matched to a gene: 6. Looked up from germline, CDR1 is SGHRS and CDR2 is YFSETQ. The CDR3 runs 14 residues. CDR3 amino acids: CASSLGQGARKLFF. CDR3 in DNA: TGCGCCAGCAGCTTGGGGCAGGGGGCGAGGAAACTGTTTTTT.

V and J are TRBV6-4 and TRBJ2-5; D is possibly TRBD1 (6 bases). V shed 7 bases and J shed 2 bases, with 8 bases lying between them. CDR1 MRHNA and CDR2 SNTAGT come from the germline V gene. This CDR3 is 12 amino acids long. This CDR3 is CASKDSQETQYF. The CDR3 region has the DNA TGTGCCAGCAAGGACAGTCAAGAGACCCAGTACTTC.

This sequence joins TRBV28 and TRBJ2-5, with TRBD1 matching over 8 bases. V was clipped by 8 bases and J by 5 bases; unmatched bases: 13. The CDR3 is made up of 15 amino acids. The germline CDR1 and CDR2 sequences are MDHEN and SYDVKM. CDR3 DNA: TGTGCCAGCGGATCCCCTGGACAGGGTGGGGAGACCCAGTACTTC. Its translation: CASGSPGQGGETQYF. The full variable domain, its missing parts supplied by reference TRBV28 and TRBJ2-5, is DVKVTQSSRYLVKRTGEKVFLECVQDMDHENMFWYRQDPGLGLRLIYFSYDVKMKEKGDIPEGYSVSREKKERFSLILESASTNQTSMYLCASGSPGQGGETQYFGPGTRLLVL.

The V call is TRBV30, the J call TRBJ1-4; no definite D call. The germline CDR1 and CDR2 sequences are GTSNPN and SVGIG (reference sequence). This CDR3 has 15 amino acids. Trimming removed 2 bases at V and 0 bases at J, with 10 bases between. DNA of the CDR3: TGTGCCTGGAGTTTCTGGCCCGCAACTAATGAAAAACTGTTTTTT. Amino acid sequence: CAWSFWPATNEKLFF.

The chain carries TRBV6-2 or TRBV6-3 and TRBJ1-1; D is unclear. V was clipped by 6 bases and J by 1 base, with 6 bases between them. Germline CDR1 and CDR2: MNHEY and SVGEGT. CDR3 length: 12 amino acids. The CDR3 sequence is CASSPENTEAFF. CDR3 nucleotides: TGTGCCAGCAGCCCAGAGAACACTGAAGCTTTCTTT.

The chain employs TRBV9 and TRBJ2-2; the match to TRBD1 covers 11 bases. The junction had 6 bases not matched to a gene; V was cut back by 0 bases and J by 5 bases. The CDR3 is made up of 17 amino acids. In germline, CDR1 is SGDLS, CDR2 YYNGEE. The CDR3 loop reads CASSVGGQGAGTGELFF. The CDR3 DNA is TGTGCCAGCAGCGTAGGTGGACAGGGGGCGGGGACCGGGGAGCTGTTTTTT.

The rearrangement uses TRBV4-3 and TRBJ2-1, with TRBD2 matching 8 bases. Germline-derived CDR1 and CDR2 are LGHNA and YSLEER. The CDR3 spans 16 residues. V lost 2 bases, J lost 0 bases, and 3 bases stayed unmatched. CDR3 loop: CASSQLSGGSYNEQFF. DNA of the CDR3: TGCGCCAGCAGCCAACTCAGCGGGGGCTCCTACAATGAGCAGTTCTTC.

CDR3 coding DNA: TGTGCCAGCAGCTTCCGGGGAGGAGAGACCCAGTACTTC. Translation gives CASSFRGGETQYF. The chain carries TRBV5-5 and TRBJ2-5, with D perhaps TRBD2 (6 bases). In germline, CDR1 is SGHKS, CDR2 YYEKEE (reference sequence). The CDR3 runs 13 residues. With 2 bases removed from V and 4 bases from J, the gap between germline ends came to 9 bases. Filled out from reference TRBV5-5 and TRBJ2-5, the complete variable domain reads DAGVTQSPTHLIKTRGQQVTLRCSPISGHKSVSWYQQVLGQGPQFIFQYYEKEERGRGNFPDRFSARQFPNYSSELNVNALLLGDSALYLCASSFRGGETQYFGPGTRLLVL.

The chain recombines TRBV28 with TRBJ1-5; D is undetermined. The CDR3 length is 15 residues. Germline V gives CDR1 MDHEN, CDR2 SYDVKM. V lost 6 bases and J lost 0, with 12 bases in between. CDR3 sequence (DNA): TGTGCCAGCAGCCCCACTTGGGGTAGCAATCAGCCCCAGCATTTT. Amino acid sequence: CASSPTWGSNQPQHF.

The V call is TRBV6-1, the J call TRBJ1-6, with D unclear. CDR1 and CDR2 from the germline V gene are MNHNS and SASEGT. V lost 0 bases and J 7 bases, leaving 10 bases between the germline ends. The CDR3 runs 15 residues. The DNA for the CDR3 is TGTGCCAGCAGTGAAGCGGGCAGGAGAAATTCACCCCTCCACTTT. It is translated as CASSEAGRRNSPLHF.

This chain joins TRBV28 and TRBJ1-6; no clear D. Trimming stripped 1 base from V and 7 bases from J, with 8 bases between. This CDR3 has 14 residues. The germline CDR1 and CDR2 sequences are MDHEN and SYDVKM. The DNA of the CDR3 is TGTGCCAGCAGTTTATATAGGTCCAATTCACCCCTCCACTTT. Translation: CASSLYRSNSPLHF.

The chain links TRBV7-9 to TRBJ1-1, with 9 bases that match TRBD1. The V gene's germline CDR1 is SEHNR and CDR2 FQNEAQ (reference sequence). This CDR3 is built from 19 residues. V was pared by 2 bases and J by 1 base, with 14 bases of the junction left unmatched. The DNA of the CDR3 is TGTGCCAGCAGCTTATCAGGTATCGGGACAGGGAGGGCGAACACTGAAGCTTTCTTT. Protein: CASSLSGIGTGRANTEAFF. Full variable domain (remainder filled in from reference TRBV7-9 and TRBJ1-1): DTGVSQNPRHKITKRGQNVTFRCDPISEHNRLYWYRQTLGQGPEFLTYFQNEAQLEKSRLLSDRFSAERPKGSFSTLEIQRTEQGDSAMYLCASSLSGIGTGRANTEAFFGQGTRLTVV.

The chain combines TRBV7-3 with TRBJ1-6; 9 bases are shared with TRBD1. Per the germline V gene, CDR1 is SGHTA and CDR2 is FQGTGA. Losses at the gene ends were 2 bases for V and 6 bases for J; bases not matched to a gene: 11. The CDR3 has 18 residues. CDR3 residues: CASSLLPWTGVANSPLHF. The CDR3 bases are TGTGCCAGCAGCTTACTCCCCTGGACAGGGGTGGCTAATTCACCCCTCCACTTT.

The DNA of the CDR3 is TGTGCCAGCAGCGTAGCTCACGGGAACACTGAAGCTTTCTTT. This codes for CASSVAHGNTEAFF. The chain joins TRBV9 to TRBJ1-1; no reliable D call. The CDR3 sequence is 14 residues long. Germline V gives CDR1 SGDLS, CDR2 YYNGEE. Trimming pared 0 bases from V and 1 base from J, leaving 7 bases between.

J is TRBJ2-1 and V is TRBV5-5, with 7 bases matching TRBD1. The length of the CDR3 is 16 residues. Trimming at V came to 4 bases and at J to 1 base, leaving 8 bases not matched to a gene. The germline V gene encodes CDR1 SGHKS and CDR2 YYEKEE (reference sequence). The CDR3 is CASSPLTGRSYNEQFF. In nucleotides, the CDR3 is TGTGCCAGCAGCCCCCTGACAGGGCGTTCCTACAATGAGCAGTTCTTC.

This clone occurred once. V gene TRBV3-1 (or the pseudogene TRBV3-2) combines with J gene TRBJ1-1; 7 bases fit TRBD1. This CDR3 region has 13 residues. The germline gives CDR1 LGHDT, CDR2 YNNKEL (reference sequence). Trimming cost V 7 bases and J 1 base; bases outside gene matches: 3. DNA of the CDR3: TGTGCCAGCATGGGGACAGCGAACACTGAAGCTTTCTTT. Residues: CASMGTANTEAFF.

The V and J genes are TRBV20-1 and TRBJ1-5; no reliable D call. CDR3 length: 16 residues. The V end was cut by 3 bases, the J end by 0 bases, with 15 bases between. Germline V gene lookup returns CDR1 DFQATT and CDR2 SNEGSKA (reference sequence). This CDR3 reads CSASPGLGNSNQPQHF. The CDR3 nucleotides read TGCAGTGCTAGTCCGGGTTTGGGAAATAGCAATCAGCCCCAGCATTTT.

This clone is medium-sized within its sample. The chain couples TRBV4-1 to TRBJ1-2; a weak D match, TRBD1 (6 bases). CDR3 length equals 12 residues. In germline, CDR1 is MGHRA, CDR2 YSYEKL. The ends were cut back, 7 bases at V and 6 bases at J, with 12 bases in the middle. This chain's CDR3 is CASTWTEDGYTF. In DNA form, the CDR3 reads TGCGCCAGCACCTGGACAGAGGATGGCTACACCTTC.

Turning to this clone: The sample has other DNA sequences that encode this CDR3 too. V gene TRBV9 combines with J gene TRBJ1-1, with no clear D. V was clipped by 0 bases and J by 0 bases, with 3 bases between them. Germline CDR1 reads SGDLS; CDR2 reads YYNGEE. CDR3 length: 13 amino acids. The CDR3 spells CASSVGMNTEAFF. In nucleotides, the CDR3 is TGTGCCAGCAGCGTAGGAATGAACACTGAAGCTTTCTTT.

Turning to this clone: The same CDR3 is also encoded by other DNA sequences in this sample. The genes are TRBV6-5 and TRBJ1-2; D is unresolved. V was cut by 0 bases and J by 5 bases, with 4 bases left in between. Germline loops: CDR1 MNHEY, CDR2 SVGAGI. The CDR3 runs to 12 residues. For the CDR3, the DNA is TGTGCCAGCAGTTACTCCGGATATGGCTACACCTTC. Residues: CASSYSGYGYTF.